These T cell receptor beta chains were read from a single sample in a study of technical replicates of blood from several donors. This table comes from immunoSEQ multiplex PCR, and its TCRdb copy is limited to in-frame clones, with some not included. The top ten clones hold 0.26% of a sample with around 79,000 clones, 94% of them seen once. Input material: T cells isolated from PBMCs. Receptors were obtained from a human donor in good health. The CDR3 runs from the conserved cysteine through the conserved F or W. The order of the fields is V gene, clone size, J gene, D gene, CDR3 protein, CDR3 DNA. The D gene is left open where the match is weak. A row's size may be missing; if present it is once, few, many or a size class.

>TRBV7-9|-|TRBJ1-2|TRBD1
CASSLGGQNSFGYTF
TGTGCCAGCAGCTTAGGGGGACAGAATTCATTTGGCTACACCTTC
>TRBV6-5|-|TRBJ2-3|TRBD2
CASSYSPSGGTDTQYF
TGTGCCAGCAGTTACTCCCCTAGCGGGGGCACAGATACGCAGTATTTT
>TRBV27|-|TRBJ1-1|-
CASSFSAGASNTEAFF
TGTGCCAGCAGTTTTTCGGCAGGGGCAAGTAACACTGAAGCTTTCTTT
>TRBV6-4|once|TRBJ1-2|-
CASSGTGLNYGYTF
TGTGCCAGCAGTGGCACAGGGCTTAACTATGGCTACACCTTC
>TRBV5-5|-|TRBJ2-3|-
CASSLRGGKGTDTQYF
TGTGCCAGCAGCTTGAGAGGGGGTAAGGGCACAGATACGCAGTATTTT
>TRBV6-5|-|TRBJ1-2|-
CASSYSIRRLAGGYTF
TGTGCCAGCAGTTACTCGATACGCCGTTTAGCCGGCGGCTACACCTTC
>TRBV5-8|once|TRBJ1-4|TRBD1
CASSTGGAEPGEKLFF
TGTGCCAGCAGTACAGGGGGCGCGGAGCCCGGGGAAAAACTGTTTTTT
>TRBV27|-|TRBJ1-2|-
CASSLRPRGAFGYTF
TGTGCCAGCAGTTTACGTCCCCGGGGGGCGTTCGGCTACACCTTC
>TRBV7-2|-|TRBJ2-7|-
CASSGRLVAEQYF
TGTGCCAGCAGCGGACGACTAGTCGCCGAGCAGTACTTC
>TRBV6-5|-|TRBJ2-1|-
CASNRRGSLYNEQFF
TGTGCCAGCAACCGGAGGGGCAGTCTCTACAATGAGCAGTTCTTC
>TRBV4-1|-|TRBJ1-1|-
CASSQDQGRMNTEAFF
TGCGCCAGCAGCCAAGATCAGGGAAGGATGAACACTGAAGCTTTCTTT
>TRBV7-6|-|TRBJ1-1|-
CASSPTVNTEAFF
TGTGCCAGCAGCCCGACAGTGAACACTGAAGCTTTCTTT
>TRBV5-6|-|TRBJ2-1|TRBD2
CASSLVGLAQDNEQFF
TGTGCCAGCAGCTTGGTGGGACTAGCGCAAGACAATGAGCAGTTCTTC
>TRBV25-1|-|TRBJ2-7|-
CASTHYYEQYF
TGTGCCAGCACACATTACTACGAGCAGTACTTC
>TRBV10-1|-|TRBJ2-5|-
CASSEEVPETQYF
TGCGCCAGCAGTGAGGAGGTCCCCGAGACCCAGTACTTC
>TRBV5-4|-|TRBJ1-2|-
CASSLERSYGYTF
TGTGCCAGCAGCTTGGAGAGAAGCTATGGCTACACCTTC
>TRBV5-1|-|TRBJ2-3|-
CASSLVGRAPTDTQYF
TGCGCCAGCAGCTTGGTTGGGCGTGCCCCCACAGATACGCAGTATTTT
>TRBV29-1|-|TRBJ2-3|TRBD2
CSATSGGGTNTQYF
TGCAGTGCAACTAGCGGGGGGGGCACGAATACGCAGTATTTT
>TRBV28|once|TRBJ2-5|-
CASRSIRGIETQYF
TGTGCCAGCAGATCGATCAGGGGAATAGAGACCCAGTACTTC
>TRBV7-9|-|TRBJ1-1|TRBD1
CASSRHRGPQDTEAFF
TGTGCCAGCAGCCGCCACAGGGGGCCCCAGGACACTGAAGCTTTCTTT
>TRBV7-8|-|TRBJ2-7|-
CASSPSETGSYEQYF
TGTGCCAGCAGCCCGTCTGAGACGGGCTCCTACGAGCAGTACTTC
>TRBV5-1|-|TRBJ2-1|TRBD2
CASSFELAGFDEQFF
TGCGCCAGCAGCTTTGAACTAGCGGGGTTCGATGAGCAGTTCTTC
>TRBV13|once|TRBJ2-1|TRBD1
CASSYRGEYHEQFF
TGTGCCAGCAGCTACAGGGGTGAGTACCATGAGCAGTTCTTC
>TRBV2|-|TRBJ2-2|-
CASRREAGELFF
TGTGCCAGCCGGCGCGAGGCCGGGGAGCTGTTTTTT
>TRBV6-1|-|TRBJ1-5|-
CASSVFGDQSQHF
TGTGCCAGCAGTGTATTCGGAGACCAGTCCCAGCATTTT
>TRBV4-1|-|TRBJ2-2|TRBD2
CASSQVVGGSRDTGELFF
TGCGCCAGCAGCCAAGTTGTGGGGGGGAGCCGGGACACCGGGGAGCTGTTTTTT
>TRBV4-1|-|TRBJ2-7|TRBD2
CASSQGDYSYEQYF
TGCGCCAGCAGCCAAGGGGACTACTCCTACGAGCAGTACTTC
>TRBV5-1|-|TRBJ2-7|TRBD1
CASSSGQGSGLRQFEQYF
TGCGCCAGCAGCTCGGGACAGGGTAGCGGTCTACGACAATTCGAGCAGTACTTC
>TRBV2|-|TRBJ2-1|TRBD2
CASSEGGGAYNEQFF
TGTGCCAGCAGTGAGGGGGGGGGTGCCTACAATGAGCAGTTCTTC
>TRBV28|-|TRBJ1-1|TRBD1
CASSYTGTGLGTEAFF
TGTGCCAGCAGTTACACCGGGACAGGTCTGGGTACTGAAGCTTTCTTT
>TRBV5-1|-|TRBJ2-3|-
CASSPDWDTQYF
TGCGCCAGCAGCCCGGACTGGGATACGCAGTATTTT
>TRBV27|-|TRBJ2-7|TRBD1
CASSFFWDRAYEQYF
TGTGCCAGCAGCTTTTTCTGGGACAGGGCCTACGAGCAGTACTTC
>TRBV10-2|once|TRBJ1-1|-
CASRANTEAFF
TGCGCCAGCAGAGCGAACACTGAAGCTTTCTTT
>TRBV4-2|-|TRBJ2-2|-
CASSQVLRTSRRPGELFF
TGTGCCAGCAGCCAAGTTTTAAGAACTAGCCGAAGGCCCGGGGAGCTGTTTTTT
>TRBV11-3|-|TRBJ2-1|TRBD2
CASRLAGDRMGEQFF
TGTGCCAGCAGACTAGCGGGTGATCGGATGGGTGAGCAGTTCTTC
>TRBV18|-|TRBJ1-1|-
CASSTQGYTEAFF
TGTGCCAGCTCAACCCAGGGGTACACTGAAGCTTTCTTT
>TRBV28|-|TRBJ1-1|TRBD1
CASSYTGGVIRGTEAFF
TGTGCCAGCAGTTATACAGGGGGTGTGATTAGGGGCACTGAAGCTTTCTTT
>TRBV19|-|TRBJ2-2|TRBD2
CASSTDQGLAGGTGELFF
TGTGCCAGTAGTACGGATCAGGGACTAGCGGGAGGAACCGGGGAGCTGTTTTTT
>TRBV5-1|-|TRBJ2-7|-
CASSLAGGSYLYEQYF
TGCGCCAGCAGCTTGGCTGGGGGCTCCTACCTCTACGAGCAGTACTTC
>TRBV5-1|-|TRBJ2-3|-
CASSLPGQTTDTQYF
TGCGCCAGCAGCTTGCCAGGACAGACCACAGATACGCAGTATTTT
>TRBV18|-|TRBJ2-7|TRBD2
CASSRSGGTNYEQYF
TGTGCCAGCTCACGTAGCGGGGGCACAAACTACGAGCAGTACTTC
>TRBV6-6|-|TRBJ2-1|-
CASSVGNEQFF
TGTGCCAGCAGCGTCGGCAATGAGCAGTTCTTC
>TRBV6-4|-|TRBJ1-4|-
CASTTENEKLFF
TGTGCCAGCACGACGGAGAATGAAAAACTGTTTTTT
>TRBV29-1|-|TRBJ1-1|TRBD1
CSVEWTGKLEAFF
TGCAGCGTTGAGTGGACAGGGAAACTTGAAGCTTTCTTT
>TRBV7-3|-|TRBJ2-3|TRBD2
CASSPSGGASDTQYF
TGTGCCAGCAGCCCTAGCGGGGGGGCCTCAGATACGCAGTATTTT
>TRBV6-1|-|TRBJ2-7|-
CASMRQNSYEQYF
TGTGCCAGCATGCGACAGAATTCCTACGAGCAGTACTTC
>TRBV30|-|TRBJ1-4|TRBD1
CAWSLWDSEKLFF
TGTGCCTGGAGTCTCTGGGACAGTGAAAAACTGTTTTTT
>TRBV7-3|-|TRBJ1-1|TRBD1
CASSFPGGPRTEAFF
TGTGCCAGCAGCTTTCCAGGGGGCCCGAGGACTGAAGCTTTCTTT
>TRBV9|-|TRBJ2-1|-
CASSPQPQGVEEQFF
TGTGCCAGCAGCCCACAACCGCAAGGGGTGGAGGAGCAGTTCTTC
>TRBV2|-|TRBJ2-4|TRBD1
CASRGTGGTIQYF
TGTGCCAGCAGAGGGACAGGGGGTACCATTCAGTACTTC
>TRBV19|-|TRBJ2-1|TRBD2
CASSIDTGLGTSGSLIDEQFF
TGTGCCAGTAGTATAGATACCGGGCTCGGGACTAGCGGGAGTTTAATCGATGAGCAGTTCTTC
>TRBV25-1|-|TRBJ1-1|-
CASSRSGNTEAFF
TGTGCCAGCAGTCGGTCCGGTAACACTGAAGCTTTCTTT
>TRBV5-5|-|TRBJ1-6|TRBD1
CASSSSQGARGSPLHF
TGTGCCAGCAGTTCGAGTCAGGGGGCGAGGGGATCACCCCTCCACTTT